Below are 9 T cell receptor beta chains sequenced from a single sample in a study of blood T cell repertoires in COVID-19. Here immunoSEQ multiplex PCR was the method, and the copy in TCRdb shows in-frame clones only, minus some. Among around 62,000 clones listed, around nine tenths were seen once. Sequenced: peripheral blood. The receptors stem from a human donor in a cohort sampled during active COVID-19.

This chain joins TRBV19 and TRBJ1-1, with TRBD1 as a possible D gene (6 bases). With 3 bases removed from V and 2 bases from J, the gap between germline ends came to 10 bases. The CDR3 runs to 14 residues. Germline CDR1 LNHDA, CDR2 SQIVND (reference sequence). CDR3 nucleotides: TGTGCCAGTAGTATCGGCAGGGGAAACACTGAAGCTTTCTTT. It codes for CASSIGRGNTEAFF.

The chain has TRBV5-6 and TRBJ2-1; 9 nucleotides match TRBD2. Losses at the gene ends were 4 bases for V and 5 bases for J; bases not matched to a gene: 4. Germline V gives CDR1 SGHDT, CDR2 YYEEEE. The CDR3 loop spans 14 amino acids. CDR3 in DNA: TGTGCCAGCAGCAGGGGACTAGCCAACAATGAGCAGTTCTTC. Protein sequence: CASSRGLANNEQFF.

The chain links TRBV11-2 to TRBJ2-7; D is perhaps TRBD2 (5 bases). Germline assignment: CDR1 SGHAT and CDR2 FQNNGV. The CDR3 is 12 residues long. With 4 bases removed from V and 6 bases from J, the gap between germline ends came to 10 bases. CDR3 sequence (DNA): TGTGCCAGCAGCTCCGACGGAGGCGAGCAGTACTTC. Protein sequence: CASSSDGGEQYF.

The chain combines TRBV15 with TRBJ1-5; D might be TRBD1 (5 bases). The CDR3 runs to 16 residues. V lost 0 bases and J lost 3, with 12 bases in between. From germline, CDR1 is LNHNV and CDR2 YYDKDF (reference sequence). The CDR3 here is CATSRDHAGYNQPQHF. CDR3 DNA sequence: TGTGCCACCAGCAGAGATCACGCAGGGTACAATCAGCCCCAGCATTTT.

The rearrangement uses TRBV28 and TRBJ1-2, with D possibly TRBD1 on 6 matching bases. Germline-derived CDR1 and CDR2 are MDHEN and SYDVKM. Trimming shortened V by 8 bases and J by 0 bases, and 13 bases separated the two germline ends. This CDR3 contains 14 residues. CDR3: CASLEGGPNYGYTF. The CDR3 DNA reads TGTGCCAGCTTAGAGGGGGGGCCTAACTATGGCTACACCTTC.

The V and J genes are TRBV6-4 and TRBJ2-1, with a possible D match to TRBD2 (5 bases). The germline CDR1 and CDR2 sequences are MRHNA and SNTAGT. The CDR3 contains 13 residues. Trimming took off 6 bases at V and 3 bases at J, with 9 bases between the two ends. CDR3 DNA: TGTGCCAGCAGCGACACTAGCTACAATGAGCAGTTCTTC. It encodes CASSDTSYNEQFF.

The V and J genes are TRBV5-1 and TRBJ2-7; 8 bases align to TRBD1. The CDR3 runs to 16 residues. V was clipped by 3 bases and J by 0 bases; unmatched bases: 8. Germline CDR1 is SGHRS and CDR2 is YFSETQ. In DNA, the CDR3 is TGCGCCAGCAGCTCCGTCGGGACAGGTGGCTCCTACGAGCAGTACTTC. Its protein is CASSSVGTGGSYEQYF.

V usage is TRBV28 and J usage is TRBJ2-7, with D possibly TRBD1 on 6 matching bases. Trimming shortened V by 5 bases and J by 6 bases, and 20 bases separated the two germline ends. The germline CDR1 and CDR2 sequences are MDHEN and SYDVKM. This CDR3 has 15 amino acids. The CDR3 sequence is CASSNNPQGRVEQYF. Here the CDR3 DNA reads TGTGCCAGCAGTAATAACCCACAGGGCCGAGTCGAGCAGTACTTC.

The chain carries TRBV7-9 and TRBJ2-7; 10 bases are shared with TRBD1. After removal of 1 base from V and 3 bases from J, the junction contained 6 bases not matched to a gene. Germline values: CDR1 SEHNR, CDR2 FQNEAQ (reference sequence). The CDR3 extends over 16 amino acids. The CDR3 is CASSLDRRTGGYEQYF. The CDR3 coding sequence is TGTGCCAGCAGCTTAGATCGGAGGACAGGGGGCTACGAGCAGTACTTC.